Presented here are 25 T cell receptor beta chains from one specimen sequenced in a study of T cell changes during pregnancy in multiple sclerosis. Sequencing was performed with immunoSEQ multiplex PCR; in TCRdb, only in-frame clones are kept and a portion is missing. The sample includes tens of thousands of clones, about 91% of them seen just once. The source material was peripheral blood, sampled in the second trimester of pregnancy. The receptors derive from a female donor in good health, enrolled as a control in a pregnancy study.

The chain uses TRBV7-2 and TRBJ2-7; TRBD1 agrees at 7 bases. Germline loops: CDR1 SGHTA, CDR2 FQGNSA. The V segment lost 4 bases and the J segment 3 bases; nucleotides outside the gene matches: 6. The CDR3 spans 14 residues. CDR3 residues: CASSSRQGLYEQYF. CDR3 bases: TGTGCCAGCAGCTCCCGACAGGGTCTCTACGAGCAGTACTTC.

J is TRBJ2-3 and V is TRBV19, with a tentative D call TRBD2 (5 bases). The CDR3 is 15 residues long. V gave up 1 base and J gave up 0 bases, with 8 bases separating them. CDR1 LNHDA and CDR2 SQIVND come from the germline V gene (reference sequence). The CDR3 nucleotides read TGTGCCAGTAGTATAGTCAGGACTAGCACAGATACGCAGTATTTT. This encodes CASSIVRTSTDTQYF.

This clone came up a few times. The chain couples TRBV2 to TRBJ2-1; D unresolved. Germline V lookup: CDR1 SNHLY, CDR2 FYNNEI. V lost 1 base and J lost 4, with 8 bases in between. This CDR3 has 14 residues. The CDR3 DNA is TGTGCCAGCAGTGAAGATGCGCCATACAATGAGCAGTTCTTC. Translated: CASSEDAPYNEQFF.

This chain links TRBV7-9 with TRBJ1-3; D is possibly TRBD1 (6 bases). The V end lost 5 bases, the J end lost 2 bases, and 16 bases lay between the germline ends. The CDR3 covers 16 residues. CDR1 and CDR2 (germline): SEHNR, FQNEAQ (reference sequence). The CDR3 nucleotides are TGTGCCAGCAGCGTTACAGGGATGGGTACTGGAAACACCATATATTTT. Amino acids: CASSVTGMGTGNTIYF.

The chain joins TRBV4-3 to TRBJ1-2, with TRBD1 identical over 7 bases. Looked up from germline, CDR1 is LGHNA and CDR2 is YSLEER. This CDR3 has 15 amino acids. Losses at the gene ends were 3 bases for V and 8 bases for J; bases not matched to a gene: 12. This chain's CDR3 is CASSHRRDSGIGYTF. As DNA, the CDR3 is TGCGCCAGCAGCCATAGGAGGGACAGCGGTATAGGCTACACCTTC.

The rearrangement links TRBV6-1 to TRBJ1-6, with D perhaps matching TRBD1 (5 bases). V was shortened by 7 bases and J by 8 bases, with 12 bases between the two germline ends. This CDR3 is 13 amino acids long. Germline lookup yields CDR1 MNHNS and CDR2 SASEGT. CDR3 residues: CASIPIGDSPLHF. DNA for the CDR3: TGTGCCAGCATCCCGATAGGGGATTCACCCCTCCACTTT.

The rearrangement links TRBV7-9 to TRBJ1-1, with D unclear. Germline V CDR1 and CDR2: SEHNR, FQNEAQ (reference sequence). The CDR3 is 14 amino acids. V was shortened by 3 bases and J by 0 bases, with 8 bases between the two germline ends. Here the CDR3 reads CASSLSRLNTEAFF. The CDR3 region has the DNA TGTGCCAGCAGCTTGTCCAGGCTGAACACTGAAGCTTTCTTT.

The rearrangement joins TRBV5-6 to TRBJ2-1; TRBD2 matches at 11 bases. Germline loops: CDR1 SGHDT, CDR2 YYEEEE. This CDR3 spans 16 amino acids. V lost 4 bases, J lost 2 bases, and 5 bases stayed unmatched. CDR3 bases: TGTGCCAGCAGCGTCATTAGCGGGAGGGCCTACAATGAGCAGTTCTTC. Translation gives CASSVISGRAYNEQFF.

This chain joins TRBV7-3 and TRBJ2-1, with TRBD2 matching over 10 bases. CDR1 and CDR2 (germline): SGHTA, FQGTGA. With V trimmed by 3 bases and J by 8 bases, 7 bases remained unmatched. The CDR3 runs to 15 residues. For the CDR3, the DNA is TGTGCCAGCAGCTTGAGCGGGAGGGCCTGGGATGAGCAGTTCTTC. Protein sequence: CASSLSGRAWDEQFF.

This chain connects TRBV5-4 to TRBJ1-6, with 8 bases fitting TRBD1. This CDR3 comprises 15 residues. V was clipped by 4 bases and J by 9 bases; unmatched bases: 9. The germline V gene encodes CDR1 SGHNT and CDR2 YYREEE (reference sequence). CDR3 amino acids: CASSQQGVVGSPLHF. The CDR3 bases are TGTGCCAGCAGCCAACAGGGGGTGGTAGGTTCACCCCTCCACTTT. Supplemented by reference TRBV5-4 and TRBJ1-6, the full variable domain reads ETGVTQSPTHLIKTRGQQVTLRCSSQSGHNTVSWYQQALGQGPQFIFQYYREEENGRGNFPPRFSGLQFPNYSSELNVNALELDDSALYLCASSQQGVVGSPLHFGNGTRLTVT.

This sequence joins TRBV2 and TRBJ2-7; 7 bases fit TRBD2. V was clipped by 5 bases and J by 2 bases; unmatched bases: 6. The CDR3 has 14 residues. Germline V gene sequence: CDR1 SNHLY, CDR2 FYNNEI. The CDR3 reads CASSPGLPPYEQYF. The DNA for the CDR3 is TGTGCCAGCAGTCCGGGACTACCCCCCTACGAGCAGTACTTC.

This chain links TRBV11-3 with TRBJ1-2, with 8 bases aligning to TRBD1. This CDR3 comprises 15 residues. Germline CDR1 is SGHNT and CDR2 is YENEEA. V gave up 5 bases and J gave up 1 base; unmatched junction bases: 6. The CDR3 reads CASSPGQGNNYGYTF. The CDR3 nucleotides are TGTGCCAGCAGCCCCGGACAGGGAAATAACTATGGCTACACCTTC.

The J gene is TRBJ2-2, the V gene TRBV2; 7 bases align to TRBD1. Germline V gene sequence: CDR1 SNHLY, CDR2 FYNNEI. The ends lost 6 bases at V and 6 bases at J; junction bases unmatched: 10. The CDR3 spans 15 residues. CDR3 protein: CASSGQADLAGELFF. CDR3 nucleotide sequence: TGTGCCAGCAGCGGACAGGCGGATCTGGCCGGGGAGCTGTTTTTT.

The J gene is TRBJ1-1, the V gene TRBV29-1, with TRBD1 as a possible D gene (5 bases). Germline V CDR1 and CDR2: SQVTM, ANQGSEA. The ends were cut back, 4 bases at V and 5 bases at J, with 17 bases in the middle. The CDR3 runs to 14 residues. In DNA form, the CDR3 reads TGCAGCGTTGGGAGCTATGTCCCAGGGACTGAAGCTTTCTTT. Translating it yields CSVGSYVPGTEAFF. The whole variable domain, filled in from reference TRBV29-1 and TRBJ1-1, reads SAVISQKPSRDICQRGTSLTIQCQVDSQVTMMFWYRQQPGQSLTLIATANQGSEATYESGFVIDKFPISRPNLTFSTLTVSNMSPEDSSIYLCSVGSYVPGTEAFFGQGTRLTVV.

The chain is built from TRBV15 and TRBJ2-7; TRBD1 matches at 7 bases. Germline V gives CDR1 LNHNV, CDR2 YYDKDF (reference sequence). The CDR3 spans 15 residues. Trimming cost V 3 bases and J 5 bases; bases outside gene matches: 10. In DNA form, the CDR3 reads TGTGCCACCAGCAGGGAGCAGAACAGGGGCGACGAGCAGTACTTC. It codes for CATSREQNRGDEQYF.

The chain employs TRBV19 and TRBJ2-3, with D hard to call. With 0 bases removed from V and 0 bases from J, the gap between germline ends came to 4 bases. This CDR3 is 14 amino acids long. Germline loops: CDR1 LNHDA, CDR2 SQIVND (reference sequence). CDR3 DNA: TGTGCCAGTAGTATAGAGGCCAGCACAGATACGCAGTATTTT. Amino acids: CASSIEASTDTQYF. Complete variable domain (other parts from reference TRBV19 and TRBJ2-3): DGGITQSPKYLFRKEGQNVTLSCEQNLNHDAMYWYRQDPGQGLRLIYYSQIVNDFQKGDIAEGYSVSREKKESFPLTVTSAQKNPTAFYLCASSIEASTDTQYFGPGTRLTVL.

This clone appeared a single time. The rearrangement links TRBV18 to TRBJ2-5; maybe TRBD2 (6 bases). The CDR3 loop spans 14 amino acids. V lost 6 bases and J 5 bases, leaving 16 bases between the germline ends. CDR1 is KGHSH and CDR2 is LQKENI in the germline V gene. CDR3 region: CASSRRLREETQYF. CDR3 coding DNA: TGTGCCAGCTCTAGACGCCTACGGGAGGAGACCCAGTACTTC.

This clone was recorded only once. The chain uses TRBV7-2 and TRBJ1-5, with a possible D match to TRBD1 (5 bases). The CDR3 sequence is 14 residues long. CDR1 is SGHTA, CDR2 FQGNSA, per germline. Trimming shortened V by 5 bases and J by 2 bases, and 10 bases separated the two germline ends. The CDR3 loop reads CASSQGLGNQPQHF. The DNA of the CDR3 is TGTGCCAGCAGCCAGGGACTTGGCAATCAGCCCCAGCATTTT. Complete variable domain (other parts from reference TRBV7-2 and TRBJ1-5): GAGVSQSPSNKVTEKGKDVELRCDPISGHTALYWYRQSLGQGLEFLIYFQGNSAPDKSGLPSDRFSAERTGGSVSTLTIQRTQQEDSAVYLCASSQGLGNQPQHFGDGTRLSIL.

The chain recombines TRBV9 with TRBJ2-2, with 8 bases that match TRBD1. Germline V CDR1 and CDR2: SGDLS, YYNGEE. Trimming removed 3 bases from V and 0 bases from J; junction bases left unmatched: 7. The CDR3 is 17 amino acids. CDR3 amino acids: CASSADRGAPNTGELFF. CDR3 bases: TGTGCCAGCAGCGCTGACAGGGGCGCCCCGAACACCGGGGAGCTGTTTTTT.

This clone came up once. This rearrangement joins TRBV6-1 to TRBJ2-7; no definite D call. Germline lookup yields CDR1 MNHNS and CDR2 SASEGT. The CDR3 length is 15 residues. The V end lost 6 bases, the J end lost 3 bases, and 18 bases lay between the germline ends. In DNA form, the CDR3 reads TGTGCCAGCAGGGTGCCAGACCCTAGACTCTACGAGCAGTACTTC. Amino acid sequence: CASRVPDPRLYEQYF.

V and J are TRBV6-5 and TRBJ2-7; D perhaps matches TRBD2 (5 bases). Trimming removed 2 bases from V and 2 bases from J, with 7 bases in between. This CDR3 is 13 amino acids long. Germline-derived CDR1 and CDR2 are MNHEY and SVGAGI. In nucleotides, the CDR3 is TGTGCCAGCAGTTACAGCGGCCCCTACGAGCAGTACTTC. It is translated as CASSYSGPYEQYF.

A single count supports this clone. The rearrangement uses TRBV28 and TRBJ2-1; maybe TRBD2 (5 bases). This CDR3 contains 13 residues. Germline V gives CDR1 MDHEN, CDR2 SYDVKM. Trimming left V 6 bases short and J 0 bases short, with 6 bases between. As DNA, the CDR3 is TGTGCCAGCAGGGGGAGCTCCTACAATGAGCAGTTCTTC. As protein: CASRGSSYNEQFF.

The rearrangement links TRBV5-6 to TRBJ2-5; 13 bases map to TRBD2. The ends lost 2 bases at V and 5 bases at J; junction bases unmatched: 3. The CDR3 covers 15 residues. CDR1 is SGHDT, CDR2 YYEEEE, per germline. The CDR3 sequence is CASSLQLAGGETQYF. The CDR3 DNA reads as TGTGCCAGCAGCTTACAACTAGCGGGAGGGGAGACCCAGTACTTC. The full variable domain, in which reference TRBV5-6 and TRBJ2-5 provide the parts outside the CDR3, is DAGVTQSPTHLIKTRGQQVTLRCSPKSGHDTVSWYQQALGQGPQFIFQYYEEEERQRGNFPDRFSGHQFPNYSSELNVNALLLGDSALYLCASSLQLAGGETQYFGPGTRLLVL.

The J gene is TRBJ1-2, the V gene TRBV7-8, with 9 bases matching TRBD1. This CDR3 is 15 amino acids long. The germline V gene has CDR1 SGHVS and CDR2 FQNEAQ. With 1 base clipped from V and 8 bases from J, the junction kept 8 bases outside the gene matches. In nucleotides, the CDR3 is TGTGCCAGCAGCTTAGTCTCCGGGACAGGGAGCGGCTACACCTTC. Protein product: CASSLVSGTGSGYTF.

The V and J genes are TRBV2 and TRBJ2-7; 7 bases map to TRBD1. CDR1 and CDR2 (germline): SNHLY, FYNNEI. The trim removed 6 bases at V and 5 bases at J, leaving 7 bases unmatched. This CDR3 spans 13 amino acids. As DNA, the CDR3 is TGTGCCAGCAGCCTGACAGGGATGAACGAGCAGTACTTC. Amino acid sequence: CASSLTGMNEQYF. Full variable domain (remainder filled in from reference TRBV2 and TRBJ2-7): EPEVTQTPSHQVTQMGQEVILRCVPISNHLYFYWYRQILGQKVEFLVSFYNNEISEKSEIFDDQFSVERPDGSNFTLKIRSTKLEDSAMYFCASSLTGMNEQYFGPGTRLTVT.